The sequence of this TCR beta chain was determined in a study of shared clonotypes between healthy human individuals. This CDR3 comprises 14 residues. Looked up from germline, CDR1 is MNHNY and CDR2 is SVGAGI (reference sequence). Between the trimmed V and J ends, which lost 2 bases and 3 bases, there was a span of 9 bases. Sorted subsets were amplified in replicate PCRs using around 220 ng DNA, about 30,000 T cell genomes. The table came from immunoSEQ multiplex PCR; TCRdb's copy has only in-frame clones and leaves some out. The table lists some 1,100,000 clones, about four fifths of them singletons.

This sequence originates from a man aged 18 to 35 in good health. Some clones in this sample may be carry-over from other donors' samples. The rearrangement uses TRBV6-6 and TRBJ2-3; D not resolved. Sequencing used memory CD4+ T cells from PBMCs. Subset described: CD45RA-negative fraction. For the CDR3, the DNA is TGTGCCAGCAGTTACCCCCGATTAACAGATACGCAGTATTTT. Its translation: CASSYPRLTDTQYF.